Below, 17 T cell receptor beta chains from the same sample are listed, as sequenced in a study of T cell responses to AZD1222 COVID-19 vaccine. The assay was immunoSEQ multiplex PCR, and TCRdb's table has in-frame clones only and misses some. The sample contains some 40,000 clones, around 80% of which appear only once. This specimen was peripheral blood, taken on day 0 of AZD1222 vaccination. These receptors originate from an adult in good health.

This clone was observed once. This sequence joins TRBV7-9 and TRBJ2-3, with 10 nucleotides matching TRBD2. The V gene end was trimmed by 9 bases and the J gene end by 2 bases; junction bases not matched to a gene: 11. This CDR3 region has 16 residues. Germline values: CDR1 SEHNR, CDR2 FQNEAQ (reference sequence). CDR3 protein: CAREELAGALTDTQYF. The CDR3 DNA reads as TGTGCCAGAGAGGAGCTAGCGGGGGCCCTCACAGATACGCAGTATTTT. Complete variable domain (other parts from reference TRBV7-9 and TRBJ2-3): DTGVSQNPRHKITKRGQNVTFRCDPISEHNRLYWYRQTLGQGPEFLTYFQNEAQLEKSRLLSDRFSAERPKGSFSTLEIQRTEQGDSAMYLCAREELAGALTDTQYFGPGTRLTVL.

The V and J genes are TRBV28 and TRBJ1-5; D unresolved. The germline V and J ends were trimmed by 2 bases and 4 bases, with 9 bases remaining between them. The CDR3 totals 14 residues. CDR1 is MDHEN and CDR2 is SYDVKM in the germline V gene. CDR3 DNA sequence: TGTGCCAGCAGTTTAAGTCAATGGAATCAGCCCCAGCATTTT. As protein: CASSLSQWNQPQHF.

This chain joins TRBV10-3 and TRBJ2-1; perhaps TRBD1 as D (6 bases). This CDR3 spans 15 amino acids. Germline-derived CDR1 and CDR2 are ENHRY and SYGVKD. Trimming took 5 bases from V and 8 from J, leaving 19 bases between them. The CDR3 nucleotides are TGTGCCATCAGTACCCGCTCAGGGGATTTCGATGAGCAGTTCTTC. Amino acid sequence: CAISTRSGDFDEQFF.

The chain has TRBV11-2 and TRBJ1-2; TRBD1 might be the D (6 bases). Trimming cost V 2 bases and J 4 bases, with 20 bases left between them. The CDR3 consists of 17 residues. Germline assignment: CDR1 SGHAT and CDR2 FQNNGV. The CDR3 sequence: CASSLSFSGHFPYGYTF. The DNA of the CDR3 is TGTGCCAGCAGCTTATCATTCTCGGGACACTTTCCCTATGGCTACACCTTC.

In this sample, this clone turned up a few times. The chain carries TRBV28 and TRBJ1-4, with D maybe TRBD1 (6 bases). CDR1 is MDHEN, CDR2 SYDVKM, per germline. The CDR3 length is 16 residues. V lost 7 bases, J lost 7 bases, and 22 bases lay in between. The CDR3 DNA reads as TGTGCCAGCACGGGGGGCGAGGGGATCCGAGGTGAAAAACTGTTTTTT. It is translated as CASTGGEGIRGEKLFF.

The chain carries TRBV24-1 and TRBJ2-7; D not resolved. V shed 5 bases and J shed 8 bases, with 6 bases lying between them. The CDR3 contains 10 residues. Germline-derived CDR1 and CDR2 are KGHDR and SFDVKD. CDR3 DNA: TGTGCCACCAGTGTCAGGAAGCAGTACTTC. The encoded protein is CATSVRKQYF.

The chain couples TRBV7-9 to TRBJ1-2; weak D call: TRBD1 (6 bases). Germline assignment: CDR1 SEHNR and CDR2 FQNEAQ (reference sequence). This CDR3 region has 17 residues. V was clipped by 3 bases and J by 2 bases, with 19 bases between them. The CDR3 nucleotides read TGTGCCAGCAGCTTTGCTCGACAGGCCCACATGAACTATGGCTACACCTTC. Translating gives CASSFARQAHMNYGYTF.

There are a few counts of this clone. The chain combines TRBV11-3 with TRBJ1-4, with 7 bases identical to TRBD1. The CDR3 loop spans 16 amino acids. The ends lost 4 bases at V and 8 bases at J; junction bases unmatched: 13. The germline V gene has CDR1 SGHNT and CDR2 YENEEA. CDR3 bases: TGTGCCAGCAGCTCGAAGGGGGCGGACCTCAGGGAAAAACTGTTTTTT. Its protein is CASSSKGADLREKLFF.

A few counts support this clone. The chain's CDR3 is CASSESQGNTIYF. DNA of the CDR3: TGTGCCAGCAGTGAATCCCAGGGAAACACCATATATTTT. V gene TRBV6-1 combines with J gene TRBJ1-3; D uncertain. V gave up 2 bases and J gave up 4 bases, with 6 bases separating them. The germline V gene encodes CDR1 MNHNS and CDR2 SASEGT. This CDR3 is 13 amino acids long.

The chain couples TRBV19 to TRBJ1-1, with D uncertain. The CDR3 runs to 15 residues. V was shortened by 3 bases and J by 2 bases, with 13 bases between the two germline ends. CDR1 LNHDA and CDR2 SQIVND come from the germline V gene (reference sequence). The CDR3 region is CASSMRMSGNTEAFF. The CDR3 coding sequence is TGTGCCAGTAGTATGAGAATGTCGGGAAACACTGAAGCTTTCTTT.

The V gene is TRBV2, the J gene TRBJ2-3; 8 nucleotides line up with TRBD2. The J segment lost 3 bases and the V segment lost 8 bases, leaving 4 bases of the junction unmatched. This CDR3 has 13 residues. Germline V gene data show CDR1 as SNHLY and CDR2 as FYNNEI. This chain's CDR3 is CASARGGTDTQYF. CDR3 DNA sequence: TGTGCCAGCGCCCGGGGGGGAACAGATACGCAGTATTTT. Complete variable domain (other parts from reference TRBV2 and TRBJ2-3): EPEVTQTPSHQVTQMGQEVILRCVPISNHLYFYWYRQILGQKVEFLVSFYNNEISEKSEIFDDQFSVERPDGSNFTLKIRSTKLEDSAMYFCASARGGTDTQYFGPGTRLTVL.

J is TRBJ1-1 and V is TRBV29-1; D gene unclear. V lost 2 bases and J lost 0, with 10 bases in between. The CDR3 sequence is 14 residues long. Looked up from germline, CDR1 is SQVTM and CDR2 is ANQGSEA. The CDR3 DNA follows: TGCAGCGTTGAAAGCCGGAAAATGAACACTGAAGCTTTCTTT. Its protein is CSVESRKMNTEAFF.

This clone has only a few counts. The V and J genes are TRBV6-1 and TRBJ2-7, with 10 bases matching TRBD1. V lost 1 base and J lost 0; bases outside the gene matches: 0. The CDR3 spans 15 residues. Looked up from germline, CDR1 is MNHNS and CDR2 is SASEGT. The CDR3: CASSEGTGGSYEQYF. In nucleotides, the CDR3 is TGTGCCAGCAGTGAAGGGACAGGGGGCTCCTACGAGCAGTACTTC.

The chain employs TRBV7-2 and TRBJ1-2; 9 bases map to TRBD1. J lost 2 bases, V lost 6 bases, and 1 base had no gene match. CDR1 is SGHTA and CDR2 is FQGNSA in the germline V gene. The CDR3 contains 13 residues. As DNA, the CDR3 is TGTGCCAGCAGTGGACAGGGGAACTATGGCTACACCTTC. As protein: CASSGQGNYGYTF.

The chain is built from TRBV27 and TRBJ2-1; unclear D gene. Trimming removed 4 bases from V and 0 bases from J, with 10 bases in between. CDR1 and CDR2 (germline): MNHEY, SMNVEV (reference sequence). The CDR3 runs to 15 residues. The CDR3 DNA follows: TGTGCCAGCAGTTCCTTGTACGGCTCCTACAATGAGCAGTTCTTC. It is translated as CASSSLYGSYNEQFF.

In DNA, the CDR3 is TGCAGCGTTGACAGGGGGGATACGCAGTATTTT. The encoded protein is CSVDRGDTQYF. The chain links TRBV29-1 to TRBJ2-3, with 7 bases identical to TRBD1. Trimming removed 3 bases from V and 6 bases from J; junction bases left unmatched: 0. Germline CDR1 and CDR2: SQVTM and ANQGSEA. The CDR3 totals 11 residues.

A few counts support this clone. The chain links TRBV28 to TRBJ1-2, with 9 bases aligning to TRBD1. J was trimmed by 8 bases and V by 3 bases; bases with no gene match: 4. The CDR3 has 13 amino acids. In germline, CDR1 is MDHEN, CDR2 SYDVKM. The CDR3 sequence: CASSLGTGRGYTF. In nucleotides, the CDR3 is TGTGCCAGCAGTTTGGGGACAGGGAGAGGCTACACCTTC.